The next 28 T cell receptor beta chains were all read from a single sample in a study of vaccination effects on CD4 cells after COVID-19. Assay used: immunoSEQ multiplex PCR; TCRdb lists only in-frame clones, some missing. Among over 55,000 clones listed, roughly 79% were seen once. The antigens these receptors bind are not known. CD4+ T cells specific for antigen were expanded with viral peptide pools by the ViraFEST assay before sequencing. Scientists isolated CD4+ T cells after an approximately 10-day culture period ended. Sequenced material: CD4+ T cells from PBMCs cultured with HCoV-229E spike peptides, taken before COVID-19 vaccination. Receptor source: a human donor who received a COVID-19 vaccine.

The chain has TRBV24-1 and TRBJ2-1; TRBD2 aligns across 8 bases. This CDR3 has 15 amino acids. Looked up from germline, CDR1 is KGHDR and CDR2 is SFDVKD. V dropped 2 bases and J dropped 6; count of bases not matched to a gene: 5. The CDR3 region has the DNA TGTGCCACCAGTGATTCCGGGACTAGTGGCAATGAGCAGTTCTTC. It yields the protein CATSDSGTSGNEQFF.

The chain recombines TRBV7-2 with TRBJ1-4; a weak D match, TRBD1 (5 bases). The CDR3 spans 15 residues. V lost 5 bases, J lost 5 bases, and 15 bases lay in between. Germline lookup yields CDR1 SGHTA and CDR2 FQGNSA. CDR3 loop: CASSNQGAMNEKLFF. The DNA for the CDR3 is TGTGCCAGCAGCAACCAAGGGGCGATGAATGAAAAACTGTTTTTT.

This sequence joins TRBV6-6 and TRBJ1-5; D remains ambiguous. The CDR3 has 12 amino acids. Between the trimmed V and J ends, which lost 10 bases and 1 base, there was a span of 8 bases. Germline lookup yields CDR1 MNHNY and CDR2 SVGAGI (reference sequence). CDR3 region: CATEDSNQPQHF. For the CDR3, the DNA is TGTGCCACCGAGGACAGCAATCAGCCCCAGCATTTT.

The V gene is TRBV9, the J gene TRBJ1-5; a possible D gene is TRBD1 (5 bases). The ends were cut back, 3 bases at V and 3 bases at J, with 10 bases in the middle. This CDR3 has 14 amino acids. Germline V gene sequence: CDR1 SGDLS, CDR2 YYNGEE. CDR3 in amino acids: CASSAPGHNQPQHF. CDR3 nucleotides: TGTGCCAGCAGCGCCCCAGGGCACAATCAGCCCCAGCATTTT.

J is TRBJ2-5 and V is TRBV5-4; 8 nucleotides agree with TRBD1. The CDR3 is made up of 15 amino acids. The germline gives CDR1 SGHNT, CDR2 YYREEE (reference sequence). The J segment lost 5 bases and the V segment lost 4 bases, leaving 10 bases of the junction unmatched. The CDR3 DNA is TGTGCCAGCAGCCGACATTCAACAGGGGGGGAGACCCAGTACTTC. Amino acid sequence: CASSRHSTGGETQYF.

The genes are TRBV7-7 and TRBJ2-2, with a weak D call TRBD1 (5 bases). Germline V CDR1 and CDR2: SSHAT, FNYEAQ (reference sequence). The CDR3 has 14 residues. Deletions cut 5 bases from V and 4 bases from J, with 11 bases between. In DNA, the CDR3 is TGTGCCAGCAGCCCCCAGGGAATCACCGGGGAGCTGTTTTTT. Translating gives CASSPQGITGELFF. The full variable domain, rest sourced from reference TRBV7-7 and TRBJ2-2, is GAGVSQSPRYKVTKRGQDVTLRCDPISSHATLYWYQQALGQGPEFLTYFNYEAQPDKSGLPSDRFSAERPEGSISTLTIQRTEQRDSAMYRCASSPQGITGELFFGEGSRLTVL.

This clone was seen more than once but under ten times. The chain employs TRBV10-1 and TRBJ2-1; D might be TRBD1 or TRBD2, each matching 5 bases. The V and J ends lost 6 bases and 8 bases respectively, with 26 bases between them. CDR3 length equals 17 residues. Germline values: CDR1 WNHNN, CDR2 SYGVQD (reference sequence). The CDR3 bases are TGCGCCAGCAGCTCCACAACCCGGGACGCAAGAAGGGATGAGCAGTTCTTC. Its protein product is CASSSTTRDARRDEQFF.

The J gene is TRBJ2-2, the V gene TRBV9, with 13 bases fitting TRBD2. J gave up 4 bases and V 5 bases, and 5 bases lay outside the gene matches. Germline V gene data show CDR1 as SGDLS and CDR2 as YYNGEE. The CDR3 covers 16 residues. In DNA, the CDR3 is TGTGCCAGCAGAGCGGGACTAGCGGGGACCACCGGGGAGCTGTTTTTT. It encodes CASRAGLAGTTGELFF. Together with reference TRBV9 and TRBJ2-2, the CDR3 gives the full variable domain: DSGVTQTPKHLITATGQRVTLRCSPRSGDLSVYWYQQSLDQGLQFLIQYYNGEERAKGNILERFSAQQFPDLHSELNLSSLELGDSALYFCASRAGLAGTTGELFFGEGSRLTVL.

The CDR3 DNA reads TGTGCCAGCAGCCAAGATGCGGGCCTAGGCTATGGCTACACCTTC. Encoded protein: CASSQDAGLGYGYTF. The V call is TRBV3-1 (or the pseudogene TRBV3-2), the J call TRBJ1-2; D not certain. The CDR3 has 15 residues. Looked up from germline, CDR1 is LGHDT and CDR2 is YNNKEL (reference sequence). V lost 0 bases and J 4 bases, leaving 12 bases between the germline ends.

This rearrangement joins TRBV4-3 to TRBJ1-3; D ambiguous. Trimming shortened V by 0 bases and J by 3 bases, and 6 bases separated the two germline ends. Germline CDR1 is LGHNA and CDR2 is YSLEER. The CDR3 has 14 amino acids. In nucleotides, the CDR3 is TGCGCCAGCAGCCAAGATTCGGTTGGAAACACCATATATTTT. Its protein is CASSQDSVGNTIYF.

The V gene is TRBV18, the J gene TRBJ2-5; tentatively, D is TRBD1 or TRBD2 (6 bases each). Germline V lookup: CDR1 KGHSH, CDR2 LQKENI. This CDR3 comprises 15 residues. V lost 3 bases, J lost 4 bases, and 15 bases lay in between. The CDR3 coding sequence is TGTGCCAGCTCACCTAGTCCGGGGGCGGGAGAGACCCAGTACTTC. This gives the protein CASSPSPGAGETQYF.

The rearrangement links TRBV3-1 (or the pseudogene TRBV3-2) to TRBJ1-2; a possible D gene is TRBD1 (6 bases). The CDR3 spans 13 residues. Trimming stripped 4 bases from V and 5 bases from J, with 11 bases between. Germline V gene lookup returns CDR1 LGHDT and CDR2 YNNKEL (reference sequence). The CDR3 spells CASSPNRDYGYTF. CDR3 in DNA: TGTGCCAGCAGCCCCAACAGGGATTATGGCTACACCTTC.

The count of this clone is one. The chain employs TRBV7-2 and TRBJ1-5, with 8 bases that match TRBD1. Germline V gives CDR1 SGHTA, CDR2 FQGNSA. J lost 7 bases, V lost 5 bases, and 13 bases had no gene match. This CDR3 spans 16 amino acids. The CDR3 loop reads CASSLTRTGLGQPQHF. CDR3 coding DNA: TGTGCCAGCAGCCTCACCCGGACAGGGCTGGGACAGCCCCAGCATTTT.

This clone was detected a few times. The rearrangement links TRBV2 to TRBJ2-2; TRBD1 or TRBD2 may be the D gene (5 bases each). The CDR3 loop spans 14 amino acids. Deletions cut 8 bases from V and 3 bases from J, with 13 bases between. The germline V gene encodes CDR1 SNHLY and CDR2 FYNNEI. CDR3 in DNA: TGTGCCAGCCGTCCTGGGGGATACACCGGGGAGCTGTTTTTT. Protein sequence: CASRPGGYTGELFF.

The genes are TRBV7-3 and TRBJ1-2, with D possibly matching TRBD1 (5 bases). V lost 0 bases and J lost 7, with 18 bases in between. The germline gives CDR1 SGHTA, CDR2 FQGTGA. CDR3 length: 16 residues. The CDR3 region is CASSLTLAGRGVGYTF. For the CDR3, the DNA is TGTGCCAGCAGCTTAACGTTGGCAGGGAGAGGGGTTGGCTACACCTTC.

This rearrangement joins TRBV24-1 to TRBJ2-1; TRBD2 agrees at 9 bases. Germline V gene lookup returns CDR1 KGHDR and CDR2 SFDVKD. J lost 0 bases, V lost 12 bases, and 11 bases had no gene match. The CDR3 is 16 residues long. CDR3 residues: CALGILAGSSYNEQFF. CDR3 sequence (DNA): TGTGCCCTGGGAATTCTAGCGGGAAGCTCCTACAATGAGCAGTTCTTC.

This sequence joins TRBV3-1 (or the pseudogene TRBV3-2) and TRBJ2-5, with D hard to call. The CDR3 loop spans 14 amino acids. Trimming left V 1 base short and J 5 bases short, with 11 bases between. Germline V lookup: CDR1 LGHDT, CDR2 YNNKEL (reference sequence). CDR3 loop: CASSQGVMGETQYF. DNA of the CDR3: TGTGCCAGCAGCCAAGGGGTCATGGGGGAGACCCAGTACTTC.

This chain links TRBV30 with TRBJ2-2; D gene ambiguous. V lost 7 bases and J 0 bases, leaving 15 bases between the germline ends. CDR3 length: 15 amino acids. Germline V gene lookup returns CDR1 GTSNPN and CDR2 SVGIG (reference sequence). CDR3 region: CAYASFRTNTGELFF. For the CDR3, the DNA is TGTGCCTATGCGTCCTTTAGAACGAACACCGGGGAGCTGTTTTTT.

The chain uses TRBV7-9 and TRBJ2-7; possible D gene TRBD2, 6 bases. CDR3 length equals 13 residues. V lost 5 bases, J lost 4 bases, and 12 bases lay in between. CDR1 is SEHNR and CDR2 is FQNEAQ in the germline V gene (reference sequence). DNA for the CDR3: TGTGCCAGCAGCGCCTCCGGAGGGTACGAGCAGTACGTC. It is translated as CASSASGGYEQYV.

This chain joins TRBV14 and TRBJ2-2; 15 bases match TRBD2. From germline, CDR1 is SGHDN and CDR2 FVKESK. J gave up 5 bases and V 0 bases, and 10 bases lay outside the gene matches. The CDR3 is 20 amino acids. The CDR3 here is CASSQESGLAGGPRTGELFF. The CDR3 bases are TGTGCCAGCAGCCAAGAAAGCGGACTAGCGGGGGGGCCGAGGACCGGGGAGCTGTTTTTT.

The V gene is TRBV24-1, the J gene TRBJ2-1, with D perhaps TRBD2 (7 bases). The germline V gene has CDR1 KGHDR and CDR2 SFDVKD. The V gene lost 3 bases and the J gene lost 0 bases, with 17 bases spanning the gap. This CDR3 contains 18 residues. Written as DNA, the CDR3 is TGTGCCACCAGTGATGCAAGGGGGGGCCGCAACTCCTACAATGAGCAGTTCTTC. Translated: CATSDARGGRNSYNEQFF.

V is TRBV7-3 and J is TRBJ2-1, with 7 bases identical to TRBD2. V lost 5 bases, J lost 0 bases, and 13 bases stayed unmatched. Germline V CDR1 and CDR2: SGHTA, FQGTGA. The CDR3 spans 18 residues. CDR3 protein: CASSVPPGGPGSYNEQFF. In nucleotides, the CDR3 is TGTGCCAGCAGCGTACCTCCGGGAGGTCCGGGCTCCTACAATGAGCAGTTCTTC.

This chain connects TRBV5-1 to TRBJ1-2, with TRBD1 identical over 8 bases. The CDR3 extends over 17 amino acids. The germline CDR1 and CDR2 sequences are SGHRS and YFSETQ. With 2 bases clipped from V and 0 bases from J, the junction kept 9 bases outside the gene matches. The CDR3 is CASSLGGQGSTNYGYTF. As DNA, the CDR3 is TGCGCCAGCAGCTTAGGAGGACAGGGATCTACTAACTATGGCTACACCTTC.

In its sample, this clone was seen a few times. The chain employs TRBV10-1 and TRBJ2-3, with 7 bases aligning to TRBD1. Trimming cost V 5 bases and J 4 bases; bases outside gene matches: 6. The CDR3 sequence is 14 residues long. The germline CDR1 and CDR2 sequences are WNHNN and SYGVQD (reference sequence). The CDR3, as DNA: TGCGCCAGCAGTAAATACAGGGGTGCAGATACGCAGTATTTT. Protein: CASSKYRGADTQYF.

V usage is TRBV19 and J usage is TRBJ2-4, with D hard to call. Trimming stripped 0 bases from V and 1 base from J, with 13 bases between. CDR1 and CDR2 (germline): LNHDA, SQIVND (reference sequence). CDR3 length: 17 residues. Here the CDR3 DNA reads TGTGCCAGTAGTATAGATCGAGGTTCGCGGGCCAAAAACATTCAGTACTTC. It encodes CASSIDRGSRAKNIQYF.

This sequence joins TRBV6-6 and TRBJ2-6; no firm D call. The V and J ends lost 2 bases and 4 bases respectively, with 3 bases between them. Per germline, CDR1 MNHNY and CDR2 SVGAGI (reference sequence). The CDR3 runs to 13 residues. The CDR3 bases are TGTGCCAGCAGTTACCGGGGGGCCAACGTCCTGACTTTC. The encoded protein is CASSYRGANVLTF.

The gene calls are TRBV3-1 (or the pseudogene TRBV3-2) and TRBJ1-4, with D unresolved. This CDR3 comprises 12 residues. The germline V gene encodes CDR1 LGHDT and CDR2 YNNKEL (reference sequence). The V end was cut by 4 bases, the J end by 8 bases, with 8 bases between. DNA of the CDR3: TGTGCCAGCAGCCGTGTCGGGGAAAAACTGTTTTTT. Translation: CASSRVGEKLFF.

The V gene is TRBV6-4, the J gene TRBJ2-5; maybe TRBD1 (5 bases). The CDR3 runs 13 residues. CDR1 and CDR2 from the germline V gene are MRHNA and SNTAGT. V was clipped by 8 bases and J by 3 bases, with 13 bases between them. The CDR3 sequence: CASRWGREETQYF. CDR3 in DNA: TGTGCCAGCCGTTGGGGCAGGGAAGAGACCCAGTACTTC.